This entry describes one T cell receptor (beta chain). V was pared by 0 bases and J by 1 base, with 9 bases between. CDR1 is LNHNV and CDR2 is YYDKDF in the germline V gene (reference sequence). This CDR3 has 15 residues. These data are taken from a study of PD-L1 blockade in urothelial cancer. Libraries were prepared by immunoSEQ multiplex PCR; TCRdb keeps only in-frame clonotypes and omits some of them. The repertoire consists of under 55,000 clones, with over 75% occurring once and the leading ten covering about 6%. The chain is built from TRBV15 and TRBJ1-1; D call uncertain. This TCR was sampled from a middle-aged man with urothelial cancer. Sequencing was performed on PBMCs, taken around atezolizumab (anti-PD-L1) treatment. CDR3 DNA: TGTGCCACCAGCAGAGATGGTGACTGGAACACTGAAGCTTTCTTT. This encodes CATSRDGDWNTEAFF.